The rows below give T cell receptor beta chains drawn from one sample of a study of blood T cell repertoires in COVID-19. Method: immunoSEQ multiplex PCR; TCRdb's copy keeps in-frame clones and lacks some. In the table there are roughly 100,000 clones, 85% to 90% of which are singletons. Sequencing was done on a sample of peripheral blood. Receptors originate from a woman aged 80 or over with active COVID-19. Each CDR3 is given with its conserved first and last residue. The order of the fields is V gene, clone size, J gene, D gene, CDR3 DNA, CDR3 protein. D genes are given only for firm matches. Clone size is given for some rows only: seen once, a few or many times, or a class if the clone is expanded.

TRBV6-5	.	TRBJ1-6	.	TGTGCCAGCAAAAGGGGGATTATCTCACCCCTCCACTTT	CASKRGIISPLHF
TRBV12-3/TRBV12-4	.	TRBJ1-2	TRBD1	TGTGCCAGCAGTTTACAGGAGGACAGGGGCTACACCTTC	CASSLQEDRGYTF
TRBV28	few	TRBJ2-5	.	TGTGCCAGCAGTCGTTCCCTAGAGACCCAGTACTTC	CASSRSLETQYF
TRBV28	.	TRBJ1-1	.	TGTGCCAGCAGTTTAGGGGGGGAAGGGAACACTGAAGCTTTCTTT	CASSLGGEGNTEAFF
TRBV2	.	TRBJ2-1	.	TGTGCCAGCAAGGAGGCGGGTGAGCAGTTCTTC	CASKEAGEQFF
TRBV30	.	TRBJ1-5	.	TGTGCCTGGAGTTCAGCCGGGAATCAGCCCCAGCATTTT	CAWSSAGNQPQHF
TRBV28	.	TRBJ1-5	TRBD1	TGTGCCAGCAGTTTCCTCGCGACAGGGGGTCGGAGCAATCAGCCCCAGCATTTT	CASSFLATGGRSNQPQHF
TRBV6-2/TRBV6-3	.	TRBJ2-2	TRBD2	TGTGCCAGCAGCCCTGGACTAGCGGGAGTGGGGGGGAACACCGGGGAGCTGTTTTTT	CASSPGLAGVGGNTGELFF
TRBV28	once	TRBJ2-1	.	TGTGCCAGCAGTTTTGGGGACTCACGGGATGAGCAGTTCTTC	CASSFGDSRDEQFF
TRBV6-2/TRBV6-3	.	TRBJ2-1	TRBD2	TGTGCCAGCAGCCAACCGGGACTAGCCTTCTCCTACAATGAGCAGTTCTTC	CASSQPGLAFSYNEQFF
TRBV28	once	TRBJ1-4	TRBD1	TGTGCCAGCAGTTTATTGACAGGGGGAGGGAATGAAAAACTGTTTTTT	CASSLLTGGGNEKLFF
TRBV9	.	TRBJ2-1	.	TGTGCCAGCAGCGAGGACAACTACAATGAGCAGTTCTTC	CASSEDNYNEQFF
TRBV5-1	once	TRBJ2-7	TRBD2	TGCGCCAGCAGCTTGTCGGGGGGTTCAGACGAGCAGTACTTC	CASSLSGGSDEQYF
TRBV5-6	once	TRBJ2-3	TRBD2	TGTGCCAGTGAGGGACTAGCGAGGGAAACAGATACGCAGTATTTT	CASEGLARETDTQYF